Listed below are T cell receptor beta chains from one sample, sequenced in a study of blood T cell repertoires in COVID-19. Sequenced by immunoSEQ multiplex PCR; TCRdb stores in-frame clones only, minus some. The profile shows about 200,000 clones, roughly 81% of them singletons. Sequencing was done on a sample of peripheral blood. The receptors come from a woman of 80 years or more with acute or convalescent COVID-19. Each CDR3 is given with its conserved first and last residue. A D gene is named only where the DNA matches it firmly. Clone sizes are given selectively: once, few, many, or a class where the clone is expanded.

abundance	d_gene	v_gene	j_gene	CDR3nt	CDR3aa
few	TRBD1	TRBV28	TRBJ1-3	TGTGCCAGCAGCTTCGGGACAGAGAGTTCCGGGGGCACCATATATTTT	CASSFGTESSGGTIYF
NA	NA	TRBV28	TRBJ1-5	TGTGCCAGCAGCATCAACAGGTCATATCAGCCCCAGCATTTT	CASSINRSYQPQHF
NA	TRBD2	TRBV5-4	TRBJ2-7	TGTGCCAGCAGATCGGGGGGGGCAAGTTCCTACGAGCAGTACTTC	CASRSGGASSYEQYF
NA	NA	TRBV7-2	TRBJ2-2	TGTGCCAGCAGCTTAGACGTCAGGACTACAGACACCGGGGAGCTGTTTTTT	CASSLDVRTTDTGELFF
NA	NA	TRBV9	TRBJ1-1	TGTGCCAGCAGCGTGGAGGGAGGGACTGAAGCTTTCTTT	CASSVEGGTEAFF
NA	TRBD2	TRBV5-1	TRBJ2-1	TGCGCCAGCAGCCGGCATGGACTAGCGGCTAGCTCCTACAATGAGCAGTTCTTC	CASSRHGLAASSYNEQFF
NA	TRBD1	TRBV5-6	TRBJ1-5	TGTGCCAGCAGCTACTACCGGGACAGACCTTATAGCAATCAGCCCCAGCATTTT	CASSYYRDRPYSNQPQHF
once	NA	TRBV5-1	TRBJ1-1	TGCGCCAGCAGCCTCGATCTACTTGTCACTGAAGCTTTCTTT	CASSLDLLVTEAFF
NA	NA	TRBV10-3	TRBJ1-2	TGTGCCAGCGGGACGGACCCTGAGGGCTACACCTTC	CASGTDPEGYTF
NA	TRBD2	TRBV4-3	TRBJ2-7	TGCGCCAGCAGCCAGAGAGCGGGAGAATTGTCCGAGCAGTACTTC	CASSQRAGELSEQYF
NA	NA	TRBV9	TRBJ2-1	TGTGCCAGCAGCATCACAGGGTCCGGCTCCTACAATGAGCAGTTCTTC	CASSITGSGSYNEQFF
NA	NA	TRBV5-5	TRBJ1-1	TGTGCCAGCAGCCTGACAGGACAGAACACTGAAGCTTTCTTT	CASSLTGQNTEAFF
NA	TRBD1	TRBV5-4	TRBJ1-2	TGTGCCAGCAGCTTGGGAGGACAGGGCGACTATGGCTACACCTTC	CASSLGGQGDYGYTF
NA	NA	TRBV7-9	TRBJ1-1	TGTGCCAGCAGCTCCTCAGGGGTCGACACTGAAGCTTTCTTT	CASSSSGVDTEAFF
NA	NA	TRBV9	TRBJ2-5	TGTGCCAGCAGCGCCGGACACCCTCGTGAGACCCAGTACTTC	CASSAGHPRETQYF
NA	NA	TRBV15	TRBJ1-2	TGTGCCACCAGCTCCGTATCTATGCGGGGTTTCGGCTACACCTTC	CATSSVSMRGFGYTF
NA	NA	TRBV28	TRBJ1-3	TGTGCCAGCAGTTCCCCGGGGGGGACAAACACCATATATTTT	CASSSPGGTNTIYF
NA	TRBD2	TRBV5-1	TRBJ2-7	TGCGCCAGCAGCCGGGGGGCTAGCGGGGACGAGCAGTACTTC	CASSRGASGDEQYF
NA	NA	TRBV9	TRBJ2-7	TGTGCCAGCAGCGTAGACCTGTACGGGGGCGAGCAGTACTTC	CASSVDLYGGEQYF
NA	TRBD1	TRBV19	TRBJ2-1	TGTGCCAGTAGTATCGGACAGGGGTTTTTTACCTACAATGAGCAGTTCTTC	CASSIGQGFFTYNEQFF
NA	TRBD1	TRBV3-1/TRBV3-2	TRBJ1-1	TGTGCCAGCAGCCAAGAACAGGGGGCCACCACTGAAGCTTTCTTT	CASSQEQGATTEAFF
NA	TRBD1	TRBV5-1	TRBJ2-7	TGCGCCACCCGACCCACAGGGGACGGCTACGAGCAGTACTTC	CATRPTGDGYEQYF
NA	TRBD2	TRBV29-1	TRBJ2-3	TGCAGCGTTGGGGAATCCAGCGGGAGAGGTACGCAGTATTTT	CSVGESSGRGTQYF
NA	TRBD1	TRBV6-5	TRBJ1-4	TGTGCCAGCAGTTCCTGGACAGGGGAAAAACTGTTTTTT	CASSSWTGEKLFF
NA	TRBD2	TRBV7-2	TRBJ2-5	TGTGCCAGCAGCTTAGGACGACTAGCGGGAGCCAACCAAGAGACCCAGTACTTC	CASSLGRLAGANQETQYF
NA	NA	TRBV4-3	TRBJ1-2	TGCGCCAGCAGCCAAGTAGCGGGGGGTGGCTACACCTTC	CASSQVAGGGYTF
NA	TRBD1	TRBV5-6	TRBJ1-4	TGTGCCAGCAGCCCGGGACAGGCCGCAACTAATGAAAAACTGTTTTTT	CASSPGQAATNEKLFF
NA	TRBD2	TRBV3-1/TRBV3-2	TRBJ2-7	TGTGCCAGCAGCCAGACTAGCGGGAGGTCCGAGCAGTACTTC	CASSQTSGRSEQYF
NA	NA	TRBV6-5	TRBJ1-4	TGTGCCAGCGGTAGACAGCATGCAACTAATGAAAAACTGTTTTTT	CASGRQHATNEKLFF
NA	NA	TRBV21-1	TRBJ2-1	TGTGCCAGCAATCCGGGGAATGAGCAGTTCTTC	CASNPGNEQFF
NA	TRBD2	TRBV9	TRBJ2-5	TGTGCCAGCAGCGGCAAGCGGGAGAAGGAGACCCAGTACTTC	CASSGKREKETQYF